Following are 21 T cell receptor beta chains from one sample sequenced in a study of T cell changes during pregnancy in multiple sclerosis (dated by TCRdb to between 2018 and 2021). The library was built by means of the immunoSEQ multiplex PCR assay. The table was pulled from immuneACCESS by TCRdb, which kept in-frame rearrangements only. Such tables lose some clones; where checked, under half of the loss comes from unresolved V genes, and the rest has no known cause. In all, the sample holds fewer than 80,000 clones, and around 92% of those were seen once. Together, the top ten hold over 0.7% of the sample. Sequenced material: peripheral blood, taken in the first trimester of pregnancy. Receptors were obtained from a female donor in good health, enrolled as a control in a pregnancy study.

The J gene is TRBJ2-3, the V gene TRBV18; 10 bases fit TRBD2. This CDR3 is built from 19 residues. Trimming removed 1 base from V and 0 bases from J; junction bases left unmatched: 10. Germline CDR1 is KGHSH and CDR2 is LQKENI. In nucleotides, the CDR3 is TGTGCCAGCTCACCACGGACTAGCGGCTATTCCAGTAGCACAGATACGCAGTATTTT. As protein: CASSPRTSGYSSSTDTQYF.

The chain employs TRBV27 and TRBJ2-5; tentative D call: TRBD2 (6 bases). The CDR3 extends over 16 amino acids. Per the germline V gene, CDR1 is MNHEY and CDR2 is SMNVEV (reference sequence). The ends were cut back, 0 bases at V and 3 bases at J, with 14 bases in the middle. The CDR3 here is CASSLSWRVGEETQYF. As DNA, the CDR3 is TGTGCCAGCAGTTTATCGTGGAGGGTGGGGGAAGAGACCCAGTACTTC.

This sequence joins TRBV9 and TRBJ1-2, with TRBD1 identical over 10 bases. This CDR3 has 16 residues. The ends lost 4 bases at V and 3 bases at J; junction bases unmatched: 9. CDR1 is SGDLS and CDR2 is YYNGEE in the germline V gene. The CDR3 loop reads CASSPFPGQGYYGYTF. The CDR3 DNA follows: TGTGCCAGCAGCCCATTCCCGGGACAGGGGTACTATGGCTACACCTTC.

The chain carries TRBV5-4 and TRBJ1-6; 7 bases agree with TRBD1. The CDR3 extends over 15 amino acids. Losses at the gene ends were 5 bases for V and 5 bases for J; bases not matched to a gene: 7. The germline gives CDR1 SGHNT, CDR2 YYREEE (reference sequence). The CDR3 DNA reads as TGTGCCAGCAGTTCCCCGGGACAGCATAATTCACCCCTCCACTTT. Protein: CASSSPGQHNSPLHF.

The chain couples TRBV14 to TRBJ2-1; 7 nucleotides match TRBD2. CDR1 SGHDN and CDR2 FVKESK come from the germline V gene. The CDR3 has 14 amino acids. The V gene end was trimmed by 2 bases and the J gene end by 3 bases; junction bases not matched to a gene: 1. CDR3 sequence: CASSQLAVYNEQFF. The CDR3 nucleotides read TGTGCCAGCAGCCAACTAGCGGTCTACAATGAGCAGTTCTTC.

The gene calls are TRBV28 and TRBJ1-2; 10 bases are shared with TRBD1. The trim removed 7 bases at V and 4 bases at J, leaving 9 bases unmatched. The CDR3 spans 15 residues. Per the germline V gene, CDR1 is MDHEN and CDR2 is SYDVKM. CDR3 sequence: CASIRQGARSYGYTF. CDR3 sequence (DNA): TGTGCCAGCATCCGACAGGGGGCCCGGAGCTATGGCTACACCTTC.

J is TRBJ1-2 and V is TRBV7-9; D is undetermined. Germline V CDR1 and CDR2: SEHNR, FQNEAQ (reference sequence). Trimming removed 1 base from V and 8 bases from J, with 17 bases in between. This CDR3 has 15 amino acids. CDR3 sequence reads: CASSLGGAGDWGYTF. The CDR3 DNA follows: TGTGCCAGCAGCTTAGGGGGAGCCGGTGATTGGGGCTACACCTTC.

This clone has a handful of counts. The chain links TRBV6-5 to TRBJ2-7; perhaps TRBD2 as D (6 bases). Germline loops: CDR1 MNHEY, CDR2 SVGAGI. Trimming stripped 4 bases from V and 0 bases from J, with 13 bases between. The CDR3 covers 15 residues. The CDR3 loop reads CASSSKPEGSYEQYF. CDR3 nucleotides: TGTGCCAGCAGTTCAAAACCGGAGGGCTCCTACGAGCAGTACTTC.

The chain combines TRBV19 with TRBJ2-1; TRBD2 matches 8 bases. The CDR3 consists of 15 residues. Trimming removed 5 bases from V and 8 bases from J; junction bases left unmatched: 11. Per germline, CDR1 LNHDA and CDR2 SQIVND (reference sequence). The chain's CDR3 is CASSPQAGGRHEQFF. CDR3 coding DNA: TGTGCCAGTAGTCCCCAGGCGGGAGGCCGGCATGAGCAGTTCTTC.

Notes on this clone: Other DNA sequences in this sample translate to the same CDR3. The rearrangement links TRBV5-6 to TRBJ2-7; possibly TRBD2 for D (6 bases). The germline V gene encodes CDR1 SGHDT and CDR2 YYEEEE. CDR3 length: 12 residues. The V end lost 3 bases, the J end lost 3 bases, and 7 bases lay between the germline ends. CDR3 loop: CASSSGLYEQYF. CDR3 sequence (DNA): TGTGCCAGCAGCTCGGGACTCTACGAGCAGTACTTC.

The count of this clone is one. The chain combines TRBV6-1 with TRBJ1-5; weak D call: TRBD1 (5 bases). This CDR3 is 15 amino acids long. The germline V gene has CDR1 MNHNS and CDR2 SASEGT. V lost 4 bases, J lost 0 bases, and 10 bases lay in between. The CDR3: CASSADSYSNQPQHF. The CDR3 nucleotides read TGTGCCAGCAGTGCCGACAGCTATAGCAATCAGCCCCAGCATTTT.

This clone was counted a single time. One junction end does not reproduce the germline sequence, and a read error may be involved. CDR3 bases: TGTGCTAGCAGCGAGTACACGGGAACTAATGAAAAACTGTTTTTT. Amino acid sequence: CASSEYTGTNEKLFF. J is TRBJ1-4 and V is TRBV7-7; D gene uncertain. The CDR3 is 15 residues long. The germline V gene has CDR1 SSHAT and CDR2 FNYEAQ (reference sequence). Filled out from reference TRBV7-7 and TRBJ1-4, the complete variable domain reads GAGVSQSPRYKVTKRGQDVTLRCDPISSHATLYWYQQALGQGPEFLTYFNYEAQPDKSGLPSDRFSAERPEGSISTLTIQRTEQRDSAMYRCASSEYTGTNEKLFFGSGTQLSVL.

The chain couples TRBV6-1 to TRBJ2-3; TRBD2 agrees at 12 bases. The CDR3 spans 15 residues. V was clipped by 10 bases and J by 4 bases; unmatched bases: 9. Germline V lookup: CDR1 MNHNS, CDR2 SASEGT. CDR3 loop: CATEPSGGEADTQYF. The CDR3 bases are TGTGCCACCGAACCTAGCGGGGGGGAGGCAGATACGCAGTATTTT.

The chain uses TRBV4-3 and TRBJ2-2; perhaps TRBD2 as D (5 bases). V lost 1 base and J lost 3, with 15 bases in between. Germline lookup yields CDR1 LGHNA and CDR2 YSLEER. The CDR3 length is 17 residues. The CDR3 DNA is TGCGCCAGCAGCCAAGGGTTAACTAGTCAAGACACCGGGGAGCTGTTTTTT. Amino acid sequence: CASSQGLTSQDTGELFF.

The chain employs TRBV5-6 and TRBJ1-4, with D unresolved. Trimming shortened V by 4 bases and J by 7 bases, and 14 bases separated the two germline ends. The CDR3 spans 14 residues. Germline V gives CDR1 SGHDT, CDR2 YYEEEE. CDR3 residues: CASSPTGVGEKLFF. CDR3 coding DNA: TGTGCCAGCAGCCCGACCGGGGTCGGTGAAAAACTGTTTTTT. Together with reference TRBV5-6 and TRBJ1-4, the CDR3 gives the full variable domain: DAGVTQSPTHLIKTRGQQVTLRCSPKSGHDTVSWYQQALGQGPQFIFQYYEEEERQRGNFPDRFSGHQFPNYSSELNVNALLLGDSALYLCASSPTGVGEKLFFGSGTQLSVL.

The chain recombines TRBV7-2 with TRBJ2-3; D may be TRBD2 (5 bases). In germline, CDR1 is SGHTA, CDR2 FQGNSA. V was cut by 1 base and J by 2 bases, with 10 bases left in between. The CDR3 has 15 residues. The CDR3 sequence: CASSLEWRATDTQYF. The CDR3 DNA is TGTGCCAGCAGCTTAGAGTGGCGGGCCACAGATACGCAGTATTTT.

The chain has TRBV19 and TRBJ2-7; 8 bases agree with TRBD1. V lost 6 bases and J lost 2; bases outside the gene matches: 6. The CDR3 has 14 amino acids. Germline values: CDR1 LNHDA, CDR2 SQIVND (reference sequence). CDR3 DNA sequence: TGTGCCAGTAGCATTGGGACAGGCGCCTACGAGCAGTACTTC. Protein product: CASSIGTGAYEQYF.

V usage is TRBV6-1 and J usage is TRBJ2-7; 9 bases map to TRBD1. The V segment lost 6 bases and the J segment 2 bases; nucleotides outside the gene matches: 8. The CDR3 contains 15 residues. Germline V gene sequence: CDR1 MNHNS, CDR2 SASEGT. Written as DNA, the CDR3 is TGTGCCAGCAGCACCTCCGGGACAGGGACCTACGAGCAGTACTTC. It translates to CASSTSGTGTYEQYF.

The chain is built from TRBV6-6 and TRBJ2-1, with 16 bases aligning to TRBD2. Germline V gives CDR1 MNHNY, CDR2 SVGAGI (reference sequence). Germline trimming cut 6 bases from V and 8 bases from J; bases unmatched to any gene: 4. This CDR3 is built from 15 residues. The CDR3 DNA is TGTGCCAGCAGGCCCGGGACTAGCGGGAGGGATGAGCAGTTCTTC. Translation gives CASRPGTSGRDEQFF.

The chain employs TRBV6-5 and TRBJ1-2; D is possibly TRBD1 (5 bases). This CDR3 spans 12 amino acids. V lost 5 bases to trimming and J lost 6 bases, with 10 bases between them. CDR1 is MNHEY and CDR2 is SVGAGI in the germline V gene. The CDR3: CASSQGLNGYTF. The CDR3 nucleotides read TGTGCCAGCAGTCAGGGTCTTAATGGCTACACCTTC.

The chain combines TRBV7-9 with TRBJ1-6, with D possibly TRBD1 on 5 matching bases. Trimming shortened V by 1 base and J by 9 bases, and 13 bases separated the two germline ends. This CDR3 has 15 amino acids. Germline V gene data show CDR1 as SEHNR and CDR2 as FQNEAQ (reference sequence). CDR3 sequence (DNA): TGTGCCAGCAGCTTAGTTCAGGGATGGGGTTCACCCCTCCACTTT. Its translation is CASSLVQGWGSPLHF.